These 13 T cell receptor beta chains were all obtained from the same sample, sequenced in a study of T-cell memory formation after mild COVID-19. MiXCR, applied by TCRdb to the 5' RACE reads, yields one record per CDR3 protein. The sample contains 550,000 to 600,000 distinct CDR3 sequences, about 20% of which appear only once. Sample: PBMCs or a T cell subset sorted from them (not recorded which). These receptors originate from an adult woman who had mild COVID-19 (a few samples of this study predate the infection). Cell type and time point are not known.

The rearrangement links TRBV15 to TRBJ2-5; 9 bases match TRBD1. The ends lost 4 bases at V and 5 bases at J; junction bases unmatched: 11. The CDR3 extends over 16 amino acids. Looked up from germline, CDR1 is LNHNV and CDR2 is YYDKDF (reference sequence). The CDR3 nucleotides are TGTGCCACCAGCAAGGACAGGGGAGGAGGGACGGAGACCCAGTACTTC. Translating it yields CATSKDRGGGTETQYF.

This clonotype was recorded a few times. V usage is TRBV12-3 or TRBV12-4 and J usage is TRBJ2-2, with unresolved D. V was pared by 5 bases and J by 5 bases, with 18 bases between. This CDR3 is built from 16 residues. CDR3 sequence (DNA): TGTGCCAGCAGTACCCGGGTGGTTGTTGGGACCGGGGAGCTGTTTTTT. Translating gives CASSTRVVVGTGELFF.

In this sample, this clonotype turned up a few times. The chain has TRBV19 and TRBJ2-7, with D tentatively TRBD1 (6 bases). Germline lookup yields CDR1 LNHDA and CDR2 SQIVND (reference sequence). The germline V and J ends were trimmed by 1 base and 2 bases, with 12 bases remaining between them. The CDR3 consists of 15 residues. The CDR3 spells CASSIGQPGAYEQYF. For the CDR3, the DNA is TGTGCCAGTAGTATAGGTCAACCAGGGGCCTACGAGCAGTACTTC.

This chain's CDR3 is CASRQGQSYGYTF. The CDR3 DNA reads TGTGCCAGCAGACAAGGACAGTCCTATGGCTACACCTTC. The chain links TRBV27 to TRBJ1-2, with a weak D call TRBD1 (6 bases). Trimming removed 6 bases from V and 4 bases from J, with 12 bases in between. CDR3 length equals 13 residues. The germline V gene encodes CDR1 MNHEY and CDR2 SMNVEV (reference sequence).

This clonotype was picked up a small number of times. The V call is TRBV3-1, the J call TRBJ2-1; tentatively, D is TRBD2 (5 bases). Trimming stripped 0 bases from V and 3 bases from J, with 12 bases between. Germline V gene data show CDR1 as LGHDT and CDR2 as YNNKEL (reference sequence). The CDR3 is 16 residues long. CDR3 nucleotides: TGTGCCAGCAGCCAAGATAACCGGGATTACTACAATGAGCAGTTCTTC. This gives the protein CASSQDNRDYYNEQFF.

This clonotype was seen ten or more times. CDR3 region: CASSWTGGSLILNEQFF. In nucleotides, the CDR3 is TGTGCCAGCAGTTGGACAGGGGGGTCCCTTATTCTCAATGAGCAGTTCTTC. The V gene is TRBV27, the J gene TRBJ2-1, with 10 nucleotides matching TRBD1. CDR3 length: 17 residues. In germline, CDR1 is MNHEY, CDR2 SMNVEV (reference sequence). The ends lost 4 bases at V and 6 bases at J; junction bases unmatched: 12.

V usage is TRBV12-3 or TRBV12-4 and J usage is TRBJ1-3; D not certain. The V and J ends lost 4 bases and 5 bases respectively, with 15 bases between them. This CDR3 has 15 amino acids. CDR3 sequence reads: CASSSGSIRRNTIYF. Here the CDR3 DNA reads TGTGCCAGCAGTTCCGGGAGTATTCGGCGAAACACCATATATTTT.

V is TRBV7-3 and J is TRBJ2-7, with a tentative D call TRBD2 (6 bases). Germline-derived CDR1 and CDR2 are SGHTA and FQGTGA. Trimming cost V 5 bases and J 6 bases, with 23 bases left between them. The CDR3 runs 16 residues. For the CDR3, the DNA is TGTGCCAGCAGCGAGGAAGACCGGACCGGGGGAGGCGAGCAGTACTTC. Translated, it gives CASSEEDRTGGGEQYF.

This sequence joins TRBV4-1 and TRBJ1-1, with D uncertain. Germline V gene sequence: CDR1 MGHRA, CDR2 YSYEKL. This CDR3 has 15 amino acids. The V and J ends lost 3 bases and 7 bases respectively, with 18 bases between them. The DNA of the CDR3 is TGCGCCAGCAGCCACAAGGCGGGAAACCGGGGTGAAGCTTTCTTT. It yields the protein CASSHKAGNRGEAFF.

This chain joins TRBV7-8 and TRBJ2-7; 8 bases fit TRBD1. V shed 3 bases, J shed 7 bases, and the junction held 8 bases outside the gene matches. CDR1 is SGHVS and CDR2 is FQNEAQ in the germline V gene. The CDR3 totals 14 residues. CDR3 amino acids: CASSLPGGAGEQYF. The DNA for the CDR3 is TGTGCCAGCAGCTTGCCAGGGGGCGCGGGGGAGCAGTACTTC.

This clonotype turned up a few times. This chain joins TRBV7-3 and TRBJ2-3, with 8 bases lining up with TRBD1. The germline V gene encodes CDR1 SGHTA and CDR2 FQGTGA. The CDR3 loop spans 16 amino acids. V shed 5 bases, J shed 4 bases, and the junction held 11 bases outside the gene matches. In nucleotides, the CDR3 is TGTGCCAGCAGCACGGGGTTCAGGGGGCGAGCAGATACGCAGTATTTT. It translates to CASSTGFRGRADTQYF.

The gene calls are TRBV7-9 and TRBJ1-4; D ambiguous. Germline V gene lookup returns CDR1 SEHNR and CDR2 FQNEAQ (reference sequence). The V and J ends lost 4 bases and 0 bases respectively, with 27 bases between them. The CDR3 is made up of 21 amino acids. This chain's CDR3 is CASSSKVHFGREAATNEKLFF. The CDR3 region has the DNA TGTGCCAGCAGCTCAAAAGTACACTTTGGAAGGGAAGCTGCAACTAATGAAAAACTGTTTTTT.

This clonotype was observed a handful of times. The chain links TRBV5-1 to TRBJ1-1; possible D gene TRBD1, 5 bases. Trimming took 2 bases from V and 6 from J, leaving 17 bases between them. Germline CDR1 and CDR2: SGHRS and YFSETQ. This CDR3 comprises 15 residues. The DNA of the CDR3 is TGCGCCAGCAGCTTAAGGGGAGAAGGTACCCCTGAAGCTTTCTTT. Translation: CASSLRGEGTPEAFF.